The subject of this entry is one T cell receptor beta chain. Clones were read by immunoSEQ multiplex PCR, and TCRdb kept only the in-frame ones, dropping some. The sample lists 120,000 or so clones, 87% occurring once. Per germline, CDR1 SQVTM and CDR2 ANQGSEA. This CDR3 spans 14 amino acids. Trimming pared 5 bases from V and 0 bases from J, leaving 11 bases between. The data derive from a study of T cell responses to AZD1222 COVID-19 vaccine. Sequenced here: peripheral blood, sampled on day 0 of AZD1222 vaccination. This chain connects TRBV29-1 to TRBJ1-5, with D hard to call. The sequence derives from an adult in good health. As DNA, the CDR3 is TGCAGCGTTTCTACGTCCGGTAGCAATCAGCCCCAGCATTTT. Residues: CSVSTSGSNQPQHF.